One and the same sample provided the 31 T cell receptor beta chains below, sequenced in a study of post-analysis software for immune sequencing data. Broader study findings: Controls showed lower frequencies than patients for roughly five TRBV segments, and TRBV5-6, TRBV5-1 and TRBV20-1 were among these.

The antigens these receptors bind are not known. Unique molecular identifiers were carried by the TCR beta cDNA libraries. TCRdb itself ran the PCR reads through MiXCR, one entry per CDR3 protein. The sample includes about 760,000 distinct CDR3 sequences, 25% to 30% of them seen just once. Sequenced: blood. Source of these receptors: a girl between 5 and 17 years old with multiple sclerosis.

This clonotype has more than one count but fewer than ten. The CDR3 nucleotides read TGTGCCAGTAGTGCCGAGGGACTCTACGTCTTCCGCGGCTACACCTTC. As protein: CASSAEGLYVFRGYTF. This sequence joins TRBV19 and TRBJ1-2; possibly TRBD1 for D (5 bases). V lost 5 bases to trimming and J lost 8 bases, with 24 bases between them. The CDR3 covers 16 residues. Germline V gene lookup returns CDR1 LNHDA and CDR2 SQIVND (reference sequence).

The chain combines TRBV12-3 or TRBV12-4 with TRBJ1-5, with a weak D call TRBD1 (6 bases). Trimming removed 5 bases at V and 0 bases at J, with 11 bases between. The CDR3 runs to 15 residues. The CDR3 DNA sequence: TGTGCCAGCAGTGGGGGGCCCGCTAGCAATCAGCCCCAGCATTTT. This translates into CASSGGPASNQPQHF.

The chain joins TRBV28 to TRBJ2-1; D unresolved. The end of the DNA fits TRBJ2-7 better, so the J call may be wrong. Germline V CDR1 and CDR2: MDHEN, SYDVKM. The CDR3 runs 17 residues. The DNA for the CDR3 is TGTGCCAGCAGTTTACGGAACACTCTAGGTGGGCTTGGGGAGCAGTACTTC. It specifies CASSLRNTLGGLGEQYF.

This chain connects TRBV5-6 to TRBJ2-1; 10 bases map to TRBD2. The CDR3 spans 17 residues. Germline assignment: CDR1 SGHDT and CDR2 YYEEEE. The ends lost 2 bases at V and 7 bases at J; junction bases unmatched: 12. CDR3 DNA: TGTGCCAGCAGCTTTCGTCAGGCTAGCGGGAGTTGGAATGAGCAGTTCTTC. Translation: CASSFRQASGSWNEQFF.

On this clonotype itself: This clone may be a read error of a much larger clone one base away. The chain combines TRBV29-1 with TRBJ2-5; the D is unclear. The CDR3 has 10 residues. Germline loops: CDR1 SQVTM, CDR2 ANQGSEA. V lost 4 bases and J 11 bases, leaving 11 bases between the germline ends. For the CDR3, the DNA is TGCAGCGTTGCCAGTTATGAGCAGTACTTC. Its protein is CSVASYEQYF.

The V call is TRBV3-1, the J call TRBJ2-3; D is unresolved. This CDR3 is built from 12 residues. V was shortened by 4 bases and J by 5 bases, with 7 bases between the two germline ends. Germline lookup yields CDR1 LGHDT and CDR2 YNNKEL (reference sequence). The CDR3 DNA sequence: TGTGCCAGCAGCCGCACCCTAGATACGCAGTATTTT. This translates into CASSRTLDTQYF.

This clonotype was picked up a small number of times. The chain has TRBV2 and TRBJ2-7, with D possibly matching TRBD1 (5 bases). Germline V CDR1 and CDR2: SNHLY, FYNNEI. The CDR3 runs 14 residues. Trimming cost V 6 bases and J 3 bases, with 15 bases left between them. The CDR3 here is CASSGPTEFYEQYF. DNA of the CDR3: TGTGCCAGCAGCGGACCGACAGAATTCTACGAGCAGTACTTC.

This clonotype was recorded many times. The V gene is TRBV4-3, the J gene TRBJ2-5; D is perhaps TRBD1 (6 bases). The CDR3 runs to 14 residues. Per germline, CDR1 LGHNA and CDR2 YSLEER. The ends were cut back, 2 bases at V and 4 bases at J, with 11 bases in the middle. The CDR3 DNA sequence: TGCGCCAGCAGCCAAAGTGGGGGCTCAGAGACCCAGTACTTC. Amino acid sequence: CASSQSGGSETQYF.

The chain recombines TRBV12-3 or TRBV12-4 with TRBJ2-5, with D possibly being TRBD1 or TRBD2 (5 bases each). This CDR3 spans 16 amino acids. The V end lost 4 bases, the J end lost 0 bases, and 15 bases lay between the germline ends. CDR3 sequence: CASSSPHGANQETQYF. CDR3 bases: TGTGCCAGCAGTTCACCCCACGGGGCCAACCAAGAGACCCAGTACTTC.

This clonotype was seen more than once but under ten times. The V and J genes are TRBV28 and TRBJ2-1; 9 nucleotides agree with TRBD1. CDR3 length: 16 residues. Looked up from germline, CDR1 is MDHEN and CDR2 is SYDVKM. Unmatched junction bases numbered 10, after V lost 5 bases and J lost 5 bases. CDR3 nucleotide sequence: TGTGCCAGCAGTAAAGTGACAGGGGGTCGACACAATGAGCAGTTCTTC. Its translation: CASSKVTGGRHNEQFF.

V is TRBV5-5 and J is TRBJ2-1, with TRBD1 identical over 9 bases. The CDR3 is 14 amino acids. Per the germline V gene, CDR1 is SGHKS and CDR2 is YYEKEE (reference sequence). With 7 bases clipped from V and 7 bases from J, the junction kept 9 bases outside the gene matches. The CDR3 protein is CASLLGQGRNEQFF. Written as DNA, the CDR3 is TGTGCCAGCCTGCTGGGACAGGGTAGGAATGAGCAGTTCTTC. The full variable domain, rest sourced from reference TRBV5-5 and TRBJ2-1, is DAGVTQSPTHLIKTRGQQVTLRCSPISGHKSVSWYQQVLGQGPQFIFQYYEKEERGRGNFPDRFSARQFPNYSSELNVNALLLGDSALYLCASLLGQGRNEQFFGPGTRLTVL.

The genes are TRBV20-1 and TRBJ2-7, with D perhaps assigned TRBD1 or TRBD2 (6 bases each). The CDR3 has 14 residues. Germline V lookup: CDR1 DFQATT, CDR2 SNEGSKA (reference sequence). Trimming took 2 bases from V and 3 from J, leaving 14 bases between them. This CDR3 reads CSARKRGELYEQYF. In DNA form, the CDR3 reads TGCAGTGCTAGAAAAAGGGGGGAGCTCTACGAGCAGTACTTC.

This clonotype turned up a few times. The V call is TRBV20-1, the J call TRBJ2-3; 12 bases are a match to TRBD2. The CDR3 has 18 residues. The V gene end was trimmed by 1 base and the J gene end by 4 bases; junction bases not matched to a gene: 12. CDR1 and CDR2 (germline): DFQATT, SNEGSKA (reference sequence). DNA of the CDR3: TGCAGTGCTAGAGCACTAGCGGGGGGCCCGAACAGCGCAGATACGCAGTATTTT. Its protein product is CSARALAGGPNSADTQYF.

This clonotype was counted between two and nine times. The chain is built from TRBV6-2 or TRBV6-3 and TRBJ2-7; D is uncertain. The germline CDR1 and CDR2 sequences are MNHEY and SVGEGT. V lost 2 bases, J lost 1 base, and 18 bases lay in between. The CDR3 contains 17 residues. In DNA form, the CDR3 reads TGTGCCAGCAGTTACCCGCTGGTCGGGCCTAGATCCTACGAGCAGTACTTC. Its protein product is CASSYPLVGPRSYEQYF.

This clonotype was seen a handful of times. The genes are TRBV5-1 and TRBJ2-1, with a tentative D call TRBD2 (5 bases). The ends were cut back, 4 bases at V and 1 base at J, with 9 bases in the middle. Germline V gene data show CDR1 as SGHRS and CDR2 as YFSETQ. The CDR3 extends over 14 amino acids. This CDR3 reads CASSLGVSYNEQFF. The DNA for the CDR3 is TGCGCCAGCAGCCTGGGAGTTTCCTACAATGAGCAGTTCTTC.

This clonotype was counted only a few times. The chain uses TRBV7-2 and TRBJ2-4; D possibly matches TRBD1 or TRBD2 (5 bases each). CDR1 and CDR2 (germline): SGHTA, FQGNSA. This CDR3 spans 14 amino acids. Trimming removed 4 bases from V and 8 bases from J, with 15 bases in between. The CDR3 protein is CASSSRQSGYIQYF. CDR3 DNA sequence: TGTGCCAGCAGCTCCCGACAGTCGGGGTACATTCAGTACTTC.

This clonotype was observed a few times. The V call is TRBV10-2, the J call TRBJ2-3; 15 bases are a match to TRBD2. After removal of 8 bases from V and 3 bases from J, the junction contained 0 bases not matched to a gene. CDR3 length equals 14 residues. Germline CDR1 is WSHSY and CDR2 is SAAADI. This CDR3 is CASGTSGRTDTQYF. CDR3 nucleotides: TGCGCCAGCGGGACTAGCGGGAGGACAGATACGCAGTATTTT.

The chain employs TRBV5-1 and TRBJ1-6, with D maybe TRBD1 (5 bases). Trimming shortened V by 4 bases and J by 10 bases, and 18 bases separated the two germline ends. The CDR3 loop spans 15 amino acids. Germline loops: CDR1 SGHRS, CDR2 YFSETQ. The CDR3 spells CASSMDGRVGSPLHF. CDR3 sequence (DNA): TGCGCCAGCAGCATGGACGGCAGGGTCGGGTCACCCCTCCACTTT.

The DNA for the CDR3 is TGTGCCAGCAGTTTCGGGGGGGAGGTGTACGAGCAGTACTTC. It is translated as CASSFGGEVYEQYF. The chain carries TRBV28 and TRBJ2-7; 8 bases align to TRBD2. V trimming: 3 bases; J trimming: 4 bases; junction bases outside the gene matches: 5. There are 14 residues in the CDR3. Germline V gives CDR1 MDHEN, CDR2 SYDVKM. The full variable domain, in which reference TRBV28 and TRBJ2-7 provide the parts outside the CDR3, is DVKVTQSSRYLVKRTGEKVFLECVQDMDHENMFWYRQDPGLGLRLIYFSYDVKMKEKGDIPEGYSVSREKKERFSLILESASTNQTSMYLCASSFGGEVYEQYFGPGTRLTVT.

Concerning this clonotype itself: An end of the junction differs from the germline gene, which may be a read error. Written as DNA, the CDR3 is TGTACCAGCAGTCCGTCGGGACTAGCTTACGAGCAGTACTTC. Protein product: CTSSPSGLAYEQYF. The genes are TRBV6-2 or TRBV6-3 and TRBJ2-7; 9 nucleotides match TRBD2. CDR1 is MNHEY and CDR2 is SVGEGT in the germline V gene. The length of the CDR3 is 14 residues.

The genes are TRBV5-1 and TRBJ2-1; 7 bases map to TRBD1. With V trimmed by 1 base and J by 6 bases, 1 base remained unmatched. CDR3 length: 13 residues. In germline, CDR1 is SGHRS, CDR2 YFSETQ. The CDR3 DNA sequence: TGCGCCAGCAGCTTGTACAGGGGCAATGAGCAGTTCTTC. Protein sequence: CASSLYRGNEQFF.

The chain employs TRBV5-1 and TRBJ2-5; 9 bases match TRBD2. The CDR3 is 14 residues long. The J segment lost 3 bases and the V segment lost 4 bases, leaving 4 bases of the junction unmatched. Germline V gene lookup returns CDR1 SGHRS and CDR2 YFSETQ. The CDR3 reads CASSHSGGKETQYF. The DNA for the CDR3 is TGCGCCAGCAGCCATAGCGGGGGAAAAGAGACCCAGTACTTC.

A few counts support this clonotype. V is TRBV7-2 and J is TRBJ2-7, with D possibly matching TRBD1 (5 bases). There are 14 residues in the CDR3. Germline lookup yields CDR1 SGHTA and CDR2 FQGNSA. The V gene lost 1 base and the J gene lost 0 bases, with 7 bases spanning the gap. CDR3 nucleotides: TGTGCCAGCAGCTTAGTTACAGGCTCCTACGAGCAGTACTTC. Its protein product is CASSLVTGSYEQYF.

The table lists this clonotype with many counts. The junction departs from germline at one end; a sequencing error may be responsible. V gene TRBV12-3 or TRBV12-4 combines with J gene TRBJ2-3, with D perhaps assigned TRBD1 or TRBD2 (5 bases each). This CDR3 comprises 13 residues. This CDR3 reads CASSLWGTDTQYF. In DNA, the CDR3 is TGTGCTAGCAGCTTATGGGGGACAGATACGCAGTATTTT.

The chain combines TRBV20-1 with TRBJ2-1; 9 nucleotides agree with TRBD1. V gave up 2 bases and J gave up 6 bases; unmatched junction bases: 8. CDR1 is DFQATT, CDR2 SNEGSKA, per germline (reference sequence). The CDR3 is made up of 15 amino acids. Here the CDR3 reads CSARKPGQGSNEQFF. The CDR3 nucleotides are TGCAGTGCTAGAAAACCGGGACAGGGTTCCAATGAGCAGTTCTTC.

This clonotype has only a few counts. The chain links TRBV7-9 to TRBJ2-5; D is uncertain. The CDR3 is made up of 16 amino acids. The V gene's germline CDR1 is SEHNR and CDR2 FQNEAQ (reference sequence). The V gene lost 5 bases and the J gene lost 5 bases, with 21 bases spanning the gap. CDR3 DNA: TGTGCCAGCAGCACAGACGGTTTTGATAATCTGGAGACCCAGTACTTC. Translated: CASSTDGFDNLETQYF.

This clonotype was observed a handful of times. This chain uses TRBV27 with TRBJ1-5, with no clear D. Germline assignment: CDR1 MNHEY and CDR2 SMNVEV (reference sequence). V lost 2 bases to trimming and J lost 6 bases, with 11 bases between them. The CDR3 sequence is 14 residues long. The CDR3 reads CASSLGRSSQPQHF. The DNA for the CDR3 is TGTGCCAGCAGTTTAGGCAGGTCCAGTCAGCCCCAGCATTTT.

This chain uses TRBV3-1 with TRBJ1-6; D might be TRBD1 (5 bases). The CDR3 is made up of 14 amino acids. The V end was cut by 5 bases, the J end by 7 bases, with 12 bases between. Germline values: CDR1 LGHDT, CDR2 YNNKEL (reference sequence). For the CDR3, the DNA is TGTGCCAGCAGCGGCCGGGACCGAAATTCACCCCTCCACTTT. It codes for CASSGRDRNSPLHF.

The chain is built from TRBV5-5 and TRBJ1-1; D call uncertain. This CDR3 is built from 12 residues. Trimming cost V 1 base and J 8 bases, with 9 bases left between them. Germline values: CDR1 SGHKS, CDR2 YYEKEE (reference sequence). The CDR3 is CASSLIGQEAFF. The CDR3 bases are TGTGCCAGCAGCTTGATTGGGCAAGAAGCTTTCTTT.

This clonotype has a handful of counts. The V and J genes are TRBV29-1 and TRBJ2-5; D may be TRBD1 (6 bases). The V and J ends lost 4 bases and 5 bases respectively, with 11 bases between them. This CDR3 has 12 amino acids. Germline assignment: CDR1 SQVTM and CDR2 ANQGSEA. CDR3 region: CSVAGDGETQYF. In DNA, the CDR3 is TGCAGCGTTGCAGGGGATGGGGAGACCCAGTACTTC.

This chain uses TRBV20-1 with TRBJ2-1; unclear D gene. Between the trimmed V and J ends, which lost 6 bases and 0 bases, there was a span of 12 bases. The CDR3 totals 14 residues. Germline CDR1 and CDR2: DFQATT and SNEGSKA (reference sequence). For the CDR3, the DNA is TGCAGTGCCCTAGGGATTAGCTCCTACAATGAGCAGTTCTTC. Translated: CSALGISSYNEQFF.